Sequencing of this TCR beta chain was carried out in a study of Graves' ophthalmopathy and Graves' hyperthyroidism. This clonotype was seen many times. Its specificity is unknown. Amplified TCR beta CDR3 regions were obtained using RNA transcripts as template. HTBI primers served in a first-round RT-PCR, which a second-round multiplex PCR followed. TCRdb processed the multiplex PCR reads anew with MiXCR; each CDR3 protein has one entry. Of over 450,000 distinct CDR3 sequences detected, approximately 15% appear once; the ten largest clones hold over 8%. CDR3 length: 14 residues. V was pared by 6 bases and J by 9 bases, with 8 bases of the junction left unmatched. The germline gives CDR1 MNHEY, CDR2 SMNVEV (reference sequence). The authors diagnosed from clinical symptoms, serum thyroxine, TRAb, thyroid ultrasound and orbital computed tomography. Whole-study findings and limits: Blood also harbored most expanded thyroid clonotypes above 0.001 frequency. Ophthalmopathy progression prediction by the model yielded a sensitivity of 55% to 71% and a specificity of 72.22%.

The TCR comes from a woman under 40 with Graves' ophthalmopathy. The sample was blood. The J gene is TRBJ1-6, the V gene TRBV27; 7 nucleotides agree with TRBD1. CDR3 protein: CASSLTGITSPLHF. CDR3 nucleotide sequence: TGTGCCAGCAGCCTGACAGGGATAACTTCACCCCTCCACTTT.